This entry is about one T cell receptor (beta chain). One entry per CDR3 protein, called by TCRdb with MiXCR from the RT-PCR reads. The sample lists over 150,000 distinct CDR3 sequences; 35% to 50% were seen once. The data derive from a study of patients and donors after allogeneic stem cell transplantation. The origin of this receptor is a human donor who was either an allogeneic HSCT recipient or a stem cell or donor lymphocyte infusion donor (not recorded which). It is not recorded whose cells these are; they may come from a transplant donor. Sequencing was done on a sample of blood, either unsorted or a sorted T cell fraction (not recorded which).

The CDR3 is CASSSPDRGTLEKLFF. Written as DNA, the CDR3 is TGTGCCAGCAGCTCGCCTGATAGGGGGACCCTCGAAAAACTGTTTTTT. The J gene is TRBJ1-4, the V gene TRBV5-5; maybe TRBD1 (6 bases). This CDR3 is 16 amino acids long. Germline values: CDR1 SGHKS, CDR2 YYEKEE (reference sequence). The V and J ends lost 3 bases and 8 bases respectively, with 20 bases between them.